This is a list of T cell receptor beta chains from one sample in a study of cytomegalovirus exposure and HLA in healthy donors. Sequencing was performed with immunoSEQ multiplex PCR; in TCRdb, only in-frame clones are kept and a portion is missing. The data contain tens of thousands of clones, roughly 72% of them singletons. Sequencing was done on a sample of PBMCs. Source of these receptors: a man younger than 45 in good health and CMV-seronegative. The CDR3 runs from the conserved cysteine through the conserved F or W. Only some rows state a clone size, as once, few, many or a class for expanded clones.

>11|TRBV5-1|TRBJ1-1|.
CASSLGRRAFF
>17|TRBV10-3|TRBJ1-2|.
CAINTDRGILGDYDYTF
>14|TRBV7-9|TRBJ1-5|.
CASSTGAWNQPQHF
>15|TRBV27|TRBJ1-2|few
CASSFLSQGSYGYTF
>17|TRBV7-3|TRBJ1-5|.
CASSFLESGQPNQPQHF
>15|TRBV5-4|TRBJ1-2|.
CASSGERQGVYGYTF
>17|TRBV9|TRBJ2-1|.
CASSLSPTSGGPSEQFF
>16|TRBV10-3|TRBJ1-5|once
CAISEGEGGGDQPQHF
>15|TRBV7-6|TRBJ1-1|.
CASSLAGAMNTEAFF
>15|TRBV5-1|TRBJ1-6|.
CASSFTSSYNSPLHF
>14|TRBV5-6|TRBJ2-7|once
CASSLGGAVYEQYF
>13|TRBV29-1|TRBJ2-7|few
CSVAFRQAYEQYF
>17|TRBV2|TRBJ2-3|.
CASSEGSGSGLTDTQYF
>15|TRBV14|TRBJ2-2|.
CASSPRKLYTGELFF
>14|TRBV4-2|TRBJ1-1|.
CASSHVGGNTEAFF
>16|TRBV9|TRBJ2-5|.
CASSNGLAGGPETQYF
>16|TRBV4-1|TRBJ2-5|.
CASSQVSGGDKETQYF
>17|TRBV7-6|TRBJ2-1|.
CASSLVHTGESYNEQFF
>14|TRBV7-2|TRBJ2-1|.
CASSLDSSYNEQFF
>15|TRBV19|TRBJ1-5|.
CASSIWGGGNQPQHF
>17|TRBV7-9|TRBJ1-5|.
CASSLGNPAYSNQPQHF
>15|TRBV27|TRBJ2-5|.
CASSSPGRGQETQYF
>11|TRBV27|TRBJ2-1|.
CASSGGDEQFF
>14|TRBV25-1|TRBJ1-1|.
CASSESQGYTEAFF
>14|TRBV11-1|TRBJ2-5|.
CASSSVSSQETQYF
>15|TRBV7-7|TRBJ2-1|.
CASSVGQGTYNEQFF
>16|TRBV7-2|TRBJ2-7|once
CASSFRIGGGAHEQYF
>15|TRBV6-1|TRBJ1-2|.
CASRGDRLNNYGYTF
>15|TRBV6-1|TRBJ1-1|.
CASSDINRRNTEAFF
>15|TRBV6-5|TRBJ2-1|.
CATRWRGGRLDEQFF
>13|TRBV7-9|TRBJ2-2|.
CASRQGSSRELFF
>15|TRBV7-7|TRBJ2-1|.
CASSQGQGPYNEQFF
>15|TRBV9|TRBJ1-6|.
CASSVGPREDSPLHF
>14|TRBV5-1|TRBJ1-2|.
CASSTDYRGYGYTF
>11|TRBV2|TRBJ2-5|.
CASSAVETQYF
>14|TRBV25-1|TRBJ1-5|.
CASRDGQGNQPQHF
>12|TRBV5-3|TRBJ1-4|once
CARSARDEKLFF
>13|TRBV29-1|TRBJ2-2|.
CSAHRGGGGELFF
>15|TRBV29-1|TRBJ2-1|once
CSVEFAGDVYNEQFF
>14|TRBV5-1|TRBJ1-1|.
CASSLGRVDTEAFF
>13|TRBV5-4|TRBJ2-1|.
CASSPRLAGGLFF
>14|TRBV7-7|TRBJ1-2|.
CARGKRAGGDGYTF
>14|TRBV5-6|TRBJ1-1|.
CASRSTGTNTEAFF
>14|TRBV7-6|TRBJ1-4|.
CASSFGGSNEKLFF
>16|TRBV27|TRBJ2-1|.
CASSPPGLGEYNEQFF
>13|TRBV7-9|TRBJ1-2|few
CASRSGQPWSYTF
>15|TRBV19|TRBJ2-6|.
CASSGLWAGANVLTF
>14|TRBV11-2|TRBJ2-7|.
CASSRRDRAYEQYF
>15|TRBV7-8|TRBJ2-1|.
CASSPRLRVANEQFF
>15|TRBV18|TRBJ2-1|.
CASSHRDRDYNEQFF
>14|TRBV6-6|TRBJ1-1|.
CASRQGQGATEAFF
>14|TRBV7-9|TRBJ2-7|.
CASRPIGQPYEQYF
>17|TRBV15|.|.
CATSGIGDSRYPYEQYF
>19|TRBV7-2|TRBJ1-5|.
CASSRHGTGGAWSNQPQHF
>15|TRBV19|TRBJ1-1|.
CASSIGGGAGTEAFF